This T cell receptor (beta chain) was found in a study of T cell clusters in autoimmune cytopenias. Study results and limitations: Functional roles of the in silico T cell clusters still await experimental validation.

TRB was amplified from roughly 250 ng of peripheral blood genomic DNA per sample. Comments on this clonotype: Its target is unknown.

TRB was amplified by touch-down multiplex PCR, primer pools A and B combined. TCRdb processed the multiplex PCR reads again and assigns one entry to each CDR3 protein, with no DNA. Its table records about 14,000 distinct CDR3 sequences. The sample was also linked to a second study, of T cell repertoires in aging, cancer and after chemotherapy. This second study notes: In healthy donors, age-related TCR diversity loss mainly reflected lost richness.

This sequence originates from a human donor in good health. Sequences were obtained from peripheral blood.

The CDR3 is CASSPLGGLAVYEQYF. V usage is TRBV11-1 and J usage is TRBJ2-7; TCRdb designates TRBD2, a call that cannot be tested without DNA. Germline loops: CDR1 SGHAT, CDR2 FQDESV (reference sequence). The CDR3 length is 16 residues.